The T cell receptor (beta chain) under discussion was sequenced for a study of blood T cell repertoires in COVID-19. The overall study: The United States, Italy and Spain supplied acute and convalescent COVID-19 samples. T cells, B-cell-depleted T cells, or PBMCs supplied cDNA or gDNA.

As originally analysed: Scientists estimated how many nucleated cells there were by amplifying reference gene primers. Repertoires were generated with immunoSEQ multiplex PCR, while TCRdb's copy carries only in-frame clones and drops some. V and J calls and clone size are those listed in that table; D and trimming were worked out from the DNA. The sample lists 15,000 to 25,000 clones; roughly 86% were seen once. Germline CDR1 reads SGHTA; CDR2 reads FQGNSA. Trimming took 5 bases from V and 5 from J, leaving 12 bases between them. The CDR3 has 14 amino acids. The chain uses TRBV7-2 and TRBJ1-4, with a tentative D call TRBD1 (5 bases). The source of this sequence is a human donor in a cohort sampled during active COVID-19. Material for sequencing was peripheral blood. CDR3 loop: CASSLDRDNEKLFF. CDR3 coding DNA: TGTGCCAGCAGCCTAGACAGAGACAATGAAAAACTGTTTTTT.